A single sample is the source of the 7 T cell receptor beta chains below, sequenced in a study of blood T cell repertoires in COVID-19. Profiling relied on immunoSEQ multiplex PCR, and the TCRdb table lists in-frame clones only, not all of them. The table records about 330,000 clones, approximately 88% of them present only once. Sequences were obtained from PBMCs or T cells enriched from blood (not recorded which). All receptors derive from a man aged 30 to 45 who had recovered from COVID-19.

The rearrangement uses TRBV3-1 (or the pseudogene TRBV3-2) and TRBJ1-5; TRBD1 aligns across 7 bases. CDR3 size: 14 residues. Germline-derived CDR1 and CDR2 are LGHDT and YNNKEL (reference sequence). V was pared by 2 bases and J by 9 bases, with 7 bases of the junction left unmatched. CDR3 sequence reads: CASSQTGAWVPQHF. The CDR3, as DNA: TGTGCCAGCAGCCAAACAGGGGCATGGGTGCCCCAGCATTTT.

The CDR3 loop is CASSPTGGTINSPLHF. CDR3 bases: TGTGCCAGCTCACCTACAGGGGGAACTATCAATTCACCCCTCCACTTT. The rearrangement joins TRBV18 to TRBJ1-6; 8 nucleotides align to TRBD1. The CDR3 loop spans 16 amino acids. V was clipped by 3 bases and J by 7 bases; unmatched bases: 8. Germline CDR1 is KGHSH and CDR2 is LQKENI.

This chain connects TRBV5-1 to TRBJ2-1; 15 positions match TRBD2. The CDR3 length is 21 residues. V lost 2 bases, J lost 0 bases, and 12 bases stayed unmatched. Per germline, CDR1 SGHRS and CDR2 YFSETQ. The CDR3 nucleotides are TGCGCCAGCAGCTTCCCTGCCGGGACTAGCGGGGGGCGCAGCTCCTACAATGAGCAGTTCTTC. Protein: CASSFPAGTSGGRSSYNEQFF.

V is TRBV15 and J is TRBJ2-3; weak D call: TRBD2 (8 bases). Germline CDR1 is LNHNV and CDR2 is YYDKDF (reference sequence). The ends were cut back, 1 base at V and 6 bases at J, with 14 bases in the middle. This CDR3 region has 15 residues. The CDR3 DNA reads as TGTGCCACCAGCAGAGCGGGAGGGGGCAGGGATACGCAGTATTTT. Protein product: CATSRAGGGRDTQYF.

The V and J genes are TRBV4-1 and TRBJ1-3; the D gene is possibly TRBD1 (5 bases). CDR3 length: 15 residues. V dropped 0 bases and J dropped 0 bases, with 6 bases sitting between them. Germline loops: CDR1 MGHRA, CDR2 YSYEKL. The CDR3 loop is CASSQDGGSGNTIYF. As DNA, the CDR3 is TGCGCCAGCAGCCAAGACGGGGGCTCTGGAAACACCATATATTTT.

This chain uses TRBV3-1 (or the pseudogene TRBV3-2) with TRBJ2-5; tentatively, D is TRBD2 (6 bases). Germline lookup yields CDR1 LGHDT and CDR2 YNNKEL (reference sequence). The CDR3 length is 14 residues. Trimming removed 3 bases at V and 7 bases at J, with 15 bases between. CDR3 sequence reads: CASSHAGTEGTQYF. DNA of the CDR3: TGTGCCAGCAGCCACGCCGGGACTGAGGGGACCCAGTACTTC.

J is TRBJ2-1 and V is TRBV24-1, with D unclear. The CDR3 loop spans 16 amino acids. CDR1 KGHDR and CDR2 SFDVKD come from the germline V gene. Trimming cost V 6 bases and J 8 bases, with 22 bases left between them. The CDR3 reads CATSPETSIWAHEQFF. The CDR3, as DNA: TGTGCCACCAGTCCCGAAACGTCGATCTGGGCCCATGAGCAGTTCTTC.